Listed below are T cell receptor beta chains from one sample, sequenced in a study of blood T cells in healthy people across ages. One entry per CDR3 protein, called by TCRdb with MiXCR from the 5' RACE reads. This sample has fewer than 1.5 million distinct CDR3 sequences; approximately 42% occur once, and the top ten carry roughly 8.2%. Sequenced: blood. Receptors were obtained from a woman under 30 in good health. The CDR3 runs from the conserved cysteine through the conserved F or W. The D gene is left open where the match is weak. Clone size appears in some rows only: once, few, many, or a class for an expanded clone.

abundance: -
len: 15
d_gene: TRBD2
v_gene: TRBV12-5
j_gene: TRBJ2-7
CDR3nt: TGTGCTAGTGGTTCTGCAGCGGGAGGCCCGGACGAGCAGTACTTC
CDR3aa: CASGSAAGGPDEQYF

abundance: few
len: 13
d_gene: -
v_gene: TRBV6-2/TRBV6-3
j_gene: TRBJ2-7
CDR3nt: TGTGCCAGCAGTTCCATCCGGGCCTACGAGCAGTACTTC
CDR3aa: CASSSIRAYEQYF

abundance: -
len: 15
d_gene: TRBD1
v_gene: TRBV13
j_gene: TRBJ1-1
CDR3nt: TGTGCCAGCAGCTTGGGGGACAGGGGGACCACTGAAGCTTTCTTT
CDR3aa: CASSLGDRGTTEAFF

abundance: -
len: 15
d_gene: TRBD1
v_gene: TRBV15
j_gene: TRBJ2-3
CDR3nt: TGTGCCACCAGCCTAGGACAGGGGAACGCAGATACGCAGTATTTT
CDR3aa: CATSLGQGNADTQYF

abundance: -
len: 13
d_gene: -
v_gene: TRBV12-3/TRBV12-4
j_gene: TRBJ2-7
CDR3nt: TGTGCCAGCGCTGACAGGTCCGTTGACGAGCAGTACTTC
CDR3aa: CASADRSVDEQYF

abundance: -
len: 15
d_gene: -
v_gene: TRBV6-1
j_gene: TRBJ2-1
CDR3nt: TGTGCCAGCAGTGAATTAGGGAGCTCCTTCGATGAGCAGTTCTTC
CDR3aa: CASSELGSSFDEQFF

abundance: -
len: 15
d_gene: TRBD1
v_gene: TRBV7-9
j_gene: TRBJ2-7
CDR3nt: TGTGCCAGCAGCTTACCGGGACAGGGGTCGAACGAGCAGTACTTC
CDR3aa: CASSLPGQGSNEQYF

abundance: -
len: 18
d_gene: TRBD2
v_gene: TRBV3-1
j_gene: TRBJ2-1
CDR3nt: TGTGCCAGCAGCCAAGATCACCTATCCGGGACTATCTACAATGAGCAGTTCTTC
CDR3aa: CASSQDHLSGTIYNEQFF

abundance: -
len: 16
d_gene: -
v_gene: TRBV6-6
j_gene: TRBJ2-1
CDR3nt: TGTGCCAGCAGTTATTACCGACAGGCGACCCAAGAGACCCAGTTCTTC
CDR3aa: CASSYYRQATQETQFF

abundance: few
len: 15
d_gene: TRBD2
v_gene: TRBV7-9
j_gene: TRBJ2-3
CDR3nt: TGTGCCAGCAGCTCGGCAGCGGGGGCAACAGATACGCAGTATTTT
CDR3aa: CASSSAAGATDTQYF

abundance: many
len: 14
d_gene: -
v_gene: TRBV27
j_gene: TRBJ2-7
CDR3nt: TGTGCCAGCAGCGTAACCGGGACTTTTTACGAGCAGTACTTC
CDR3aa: CASSVTGTFYEQYF

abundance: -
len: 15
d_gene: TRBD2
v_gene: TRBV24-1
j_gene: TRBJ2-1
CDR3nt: TGTGCCACCAGTGGTCTAGCGGGGGGGTCCAATGAGCAGTTCTTC
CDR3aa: CATSGLAGGSNEQFF

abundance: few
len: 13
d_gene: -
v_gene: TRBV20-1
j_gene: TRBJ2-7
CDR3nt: TGCAGTGCTATGTTCCGGAACTCCTACGAGCAGTACTTC
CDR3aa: CSAMFRNSYEQYF

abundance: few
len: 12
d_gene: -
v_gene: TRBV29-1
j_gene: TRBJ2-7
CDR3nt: TGCAGCGTTAGGACGGTAACCTACGAGCAGTACTTC
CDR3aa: CSVRTVTYEQYF

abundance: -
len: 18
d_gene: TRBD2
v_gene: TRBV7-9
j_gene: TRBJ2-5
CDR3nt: TGTGCCAGCAGCTTAGACCCAACCCTAGCGGGGATACAAGAGACCCAGTACTTC
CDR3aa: CASSLDPTLAGIQETQYF